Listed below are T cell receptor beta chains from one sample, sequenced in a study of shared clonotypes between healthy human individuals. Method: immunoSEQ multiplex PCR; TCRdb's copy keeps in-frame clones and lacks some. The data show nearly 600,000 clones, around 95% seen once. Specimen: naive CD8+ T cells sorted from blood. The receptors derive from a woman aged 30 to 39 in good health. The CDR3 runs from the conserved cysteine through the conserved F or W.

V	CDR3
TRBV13	CASSPDEKRTEAFF
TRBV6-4	CASTVGRARNQPQHF
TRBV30	CAWDPSGNNEQFF
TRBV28	CASSPGRGSEQYF
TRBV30	CAWRSPQGQGTRYGYTF
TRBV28	CASSLSLAGAGEQFF
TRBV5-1	CASSFQTGANTEAFF
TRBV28	CASSFGTGPYEQYF
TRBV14	CASSQGHGATYGYTF
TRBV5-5	CASSPGLVYEQYF
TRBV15	CATSRAPAEAFF
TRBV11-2	CASSLLGESLGTQYF
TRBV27	CASTPRAPSYNEQFF
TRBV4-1	CASSQEAGFTGELFF
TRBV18	CASSPAQEDQYF
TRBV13	CASSLTGTGVREAFF
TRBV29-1	CSVVVGARYNEQFF
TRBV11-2	CASSDRRDSQSYEQYF
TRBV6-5	CASSYLTNSDTQYF
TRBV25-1	CASSSTRALEKLFF
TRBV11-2	CASSSPGVAGGETQYF
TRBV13	CASSPDRGTGELFF
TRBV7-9	CASSSGLAGGPRMETQYF
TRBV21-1	CASSKEARRGASYEQYF
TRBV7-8	CASSLVGPSYEQYF
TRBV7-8	CASSSRFEQYF
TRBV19	CASSMLGADEQYF
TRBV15	CATSTRDRFNTEAFF
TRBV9	CASSVSGFSYEQYF
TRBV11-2	CASSLDTYRESDSPEAFF
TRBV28	CASSLYQGGSYNEQFF
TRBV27	CASSLAPQGIDHEQYF
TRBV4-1	CASSQDRASNQPQHF
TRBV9	CACGTSGTGEQFF
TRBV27	CASTLQPGTEAFF
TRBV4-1	CASSAQGLLDYGYTF
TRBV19	CASSILVFSGDTQYF
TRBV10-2	CASLSGRPNTGELFF
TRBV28	CASSPPRREGTDTQYF